This T cell receptor (beta chain) was captured by sequencing in a study of blood T cell repertoires in COVID-19. Study summary: From the United States, Italy and Spain came samples of acute and convalescent COVID-19. PBMCs, B-cell-depleted T cells, or T cells were the source of the cDNA or gDNA that made up the material.

How the authors handled the data: Cell counts per sample came from amplifying reference gene primers. The method was immunoSEQ multiplex PCR; TCRdb's version includes in-frame clones alone and lacks a portion of them. V, J and clone size reflect that table, while D and trimming were determined from the DNA. The repertoire consists of some 70,000 clones, with approximately 80% occurring once and the leading ten covering around 10%. Germline V gives CDR1 MGHRA, CDR2 YSYEKL. The length of the CDR3 is 17 residues. V lost 0 bases to trimming and J lost 0 bases, with 12 bases between them. Sequenced input: peripheral blood. The sequence came from a woman aged 45-65 years with acute or convalescent COVID-19. The chain joins TRBV4-1 to TRBJ2-4, with TRBD1 as a possible D gene (6 bases). CDR3 sequence (DNA): TGCGCCAGCAGCCAAGAGGAAGGGGGTCTAGCCAAAAACATTCAGTACTTC. It yields the protein CASSQEEGGLAKNIQYF.